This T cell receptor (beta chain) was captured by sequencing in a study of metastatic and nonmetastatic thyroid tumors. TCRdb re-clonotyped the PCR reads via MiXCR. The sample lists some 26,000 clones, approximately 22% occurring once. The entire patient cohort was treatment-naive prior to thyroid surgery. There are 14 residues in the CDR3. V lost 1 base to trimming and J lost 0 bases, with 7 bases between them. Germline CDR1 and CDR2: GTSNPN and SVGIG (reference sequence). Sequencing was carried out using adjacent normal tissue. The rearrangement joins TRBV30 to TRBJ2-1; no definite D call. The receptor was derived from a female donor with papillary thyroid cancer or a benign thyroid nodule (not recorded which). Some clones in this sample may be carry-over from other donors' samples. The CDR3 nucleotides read TGTGCCTGGAGTGGGGATGGCTCCTACAATGAGCAGTTCTTC. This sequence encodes CAWSGDGSYNEQFF.